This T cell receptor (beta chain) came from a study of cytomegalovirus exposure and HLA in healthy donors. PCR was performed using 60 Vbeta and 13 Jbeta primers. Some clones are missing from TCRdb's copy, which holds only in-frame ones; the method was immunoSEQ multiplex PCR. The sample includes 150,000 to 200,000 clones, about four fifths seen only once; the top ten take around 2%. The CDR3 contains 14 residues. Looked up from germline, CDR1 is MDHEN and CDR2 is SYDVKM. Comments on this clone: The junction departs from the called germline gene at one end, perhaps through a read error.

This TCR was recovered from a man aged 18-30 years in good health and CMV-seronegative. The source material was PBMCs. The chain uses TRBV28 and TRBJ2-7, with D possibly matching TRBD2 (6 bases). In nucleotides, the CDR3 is TGTGCGAGCAACGAGAACGCGGGGATCGCGGGGCAGTACTTC. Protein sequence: CASNENAGIAGQYF.